The present TCR beta chain was sequenced within a study of T cells after posttransplantation cyclophosphamide. Study-wide findings and caveats: TRB clonality was highly associated with recipient CMV seropositivity and reactivation. Blood and skin or GI T cell repertoires showed limited TRB overlap. Donor-recipient repertoire similarity was low at 1-2 months, rising over year one.

This clone has just one count. Its antigen remains unknown. From germline, CDR1 is SNHLY and CDR2 FYNNEI. The V end lost 8 bases, the J end lost 4 bases, and 9 bases lay between the germline ends. CDR3 length equals 12 residues. The data were produced by immunoSEQ multiplex PCR, yet TCRdb's version contains in-frame clones alone and is incomplete. The sample lists more than 3,000 clones, approximately 80% occurring once. On the day of bone marrow donation, the related graft donor provided peripheral blood. The sequence came from a woman aged 60-70 years in good health, CMV-negative, and a related stem cell transplant donor. The sequencing sample was made of memory CD8+ T cells sorted from blood. V gene TRBV2 combines with J gene TRBJ2-1; possible D gene TRBD1, 5 bases. Here the CDR3 DNA reads TGTGCCAGCTGCAGGGCGTACAATGAGCAGTTCTTC. Translating gives CASCRAYNEQFF.